This T cell receptor (beta chain) was retrieved from a study of blood T cell repertoires in COVID-19. Sequenced by immunoSEQ multiplex PCR; TCRdb stores in-frame clones only, minus some. The sample records around 700,000 clones, around 90% being singletons. The V and J ends lost 3 bases and 2 bases, in that order; junction bases with no gene match: 9. CDR3 length: 17 residues. Germline V gives CDR1 MGHRA, CDR2 YSYEKL. The chain joins TRBV4-1 to TRBJ2-1, with TRBD2 identical over 8 bases. This clonotype originated in a woman younger than 30 with acute or convalescent COVID-19. Specimen: peripheral blood. CDR3: CASSHIRSGAAYNEQFF. Here the CDR3 DNA reads TGCGCCAGCAGCCACATACGTAGCGGGGCTGCCTACAATGAGCAGTTCTTC.